The 4 T cell receptor beta chains given below trace back to one sample, sequenced in a study of T-cell reconstitution after alpha-beta-depleted transplantation in children. Molecular barcoding with unique molecular identifiers was used for the TCRbeta library. TCRdb analysed the PCR reads with MiXCR anew, one entry per CDR3 protein. Among approximately 240,000 distinct CDR3 sequences listed, around 9.5% were seen once. The specimen comprised PBMCs from the stem cell graft donor, sampled from the stem cell graft. The receptors were sampled from a human donor who donated a stem cell graft to a child with acute lymphoblastic leukemia.

V usage is TRBV9 and J usage is TRBJ2-3, with 15 bases aligning to TRBD2. CDR3 size: 16 residues. Trimming cost V 3 bases and J 5 bases; bases outside gene matches: 4. Looked up from germline, CDR1 is SGDLS and CDR2 is YYNGEE. The CDR3 DNA reads as TGTGCCAGCAGCGCGGGACTAGCGGGGGGTGTAGATACGCAGTATTTT. Protein: CASSAGLAGGVDTQYF. The whole variable domain, filled in from reference TRBV9 and TRBJ2-3, reads DSGVTQTPKHLITATGQRVTLRCSPRSGDLSVYWYQQSLDQGLQFLIQYYNGEERAKGNILERFSAQQFPDLHSELNLSSLELGDSALYFCASSAGLAGGVDTQYFGPGTRLTVL.

This chain uses TRBV15 with TRBJ2-1; TRBD2 is a possible D gene (7 bases). Germline values: CDR1 LNHNV, CDR2 YYDKDF (reference sequence). The length of the CDR3 is 14 residues. The V gene lost 1 base and the J gene lost 9 bases, with 13 bases spanning the gap. The CDR3 protein is CATSRGSGGGEQFF. The DNA of the CDR3 is TGTGCCACCAGCAGAGGTTCGGGGGGCGGTGAGCAGTTCTTC.

The rearrangement links TRBV6-2 or TRBV6-3 to TRBJ2-2; 7 bases map to TRBD1. Germline CDR1 and CDR2: MNHEY and SVGEGT. This CDR3 has 15 residues. J gave up 2 bases and V 7 bases, and 7 bases lay outside the gene matches. DNA for the CDR3: TGTGCCAGCAACGCGGACAGGAAAAACACCGGGGAGCTGTTTTTT. It is translated as CASNADRKNTGELFF.

This clonotype turned up a few times. The chain joins TRBV5-1 to TRBJ2-5, with 7 nucleotides matching TRBD1. CDR1 SGHRS and CDR2 YFSETQ come from the germline V gene. CDR3 length: 14 amino acids. The V segment lost 3 bases and the J segment 3 bases; nucleotides outside the gene matches: 5. Here the CDR3 reads CASSSITGEETQYF. In nucleotides, the CDR3 is TGCGCCAGCAGCTCGATAACAGGGGAAGAGACCCAGTACTTC.